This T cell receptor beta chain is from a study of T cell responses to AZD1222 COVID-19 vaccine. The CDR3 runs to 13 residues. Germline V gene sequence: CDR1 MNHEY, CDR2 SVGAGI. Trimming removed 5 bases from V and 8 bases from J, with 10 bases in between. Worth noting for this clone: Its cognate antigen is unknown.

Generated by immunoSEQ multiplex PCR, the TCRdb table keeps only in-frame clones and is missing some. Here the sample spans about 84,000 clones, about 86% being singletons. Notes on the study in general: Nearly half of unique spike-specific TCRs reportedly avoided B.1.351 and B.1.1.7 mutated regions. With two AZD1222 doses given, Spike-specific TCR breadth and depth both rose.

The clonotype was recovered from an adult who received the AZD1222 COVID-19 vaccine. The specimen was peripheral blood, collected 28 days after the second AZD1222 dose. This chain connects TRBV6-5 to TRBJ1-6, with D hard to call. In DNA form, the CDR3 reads TGTGCCAGCAGTACGACCAAAGATTCACCCCTCCACTTT. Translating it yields CASSTTKDSPLHF.